The clone carrying this T cell receptor beta chain was counted many times. Its antigen remains unknown. This specimen comes from a study of T cells in Graves' hyperthyroidism and ophthalmopathy. Study findings and constraints: A model of 13 V-J features distinguished ophthalmopathy from stable hyperthyroidism.

From roughly 10 ml of fresh peripheral blood, PBMCs were isolated. The CDR3 contains 17 residues. CDR1 and CDR2 (germline): SEHNR, FQNEAQ (reference sequence). V lost 1 base and J 3 bases, leaving 18 bases between the germline ends. The source material, RNA transcripts, was used to amplify TCR beta CDR3 regions. HTBI primers drove first-round RT-PCR of the TCR CDR3. TCRdb re-called the multiplex PCR reads with MiXCR, one entry per CDR3 protein. The top ten hold roughly 5.5% of the sample, which has approximately 600,000 distinct CDR3 sequences, about 15% seen once. The chain uses TRBV7-9 and TRBJ1-1; a weak D match, TRBD1 (5 bases). The source material was blood. The TCR comes from a woman between 25 and 40 years old with Graves' hyperthyroidism that later progressed to Graves' ophthalmopathy. CDR3 bases: TGTGCCAGCAGCTTAGGTTCAGGTTTCGGACATCACACTGAAGCTTTCTTT. It encodes CASSLGSGFGHHTEAFF.